These 29 T cell receptor beta chains were sequenced from one sample in a study of T cells in Graves' hyperthyroidism and ophthalmopathy. The investigators amplified TCR beta CDR3 regions from RNA transcripts. With the HTBI primer set, the TCR CDR3 went through a first round of RT-PCR. One entry per CDR3 protein results from TCRdb running MiXCR on the multiplex PCR reads. This table has hundreds of thousands of distinct CDR3 sequences, about 15% appearing once. The sample taken for sequencing was blood. These receptors all stem from a woman aged 50 to 65 with Graves' ophthalmopathy.

This clonotype was detected only a few times. The chain joins TRBV6-1 to TRBJ2-3, with 12 bases lining up with TRBD2. Germline V gene lookup returns CDR1 MNHNS and CDR2 SASEGT. The CDR3 runs 19 residues. V dropped 6 bases and J dropped 1; count of bases not matched to a gene: 14. The CDR3 bases are TGTGCCAGCAGACAGACTAGCGGGAGTGGAAGGGGCGGCACAGATACGCAGTATTTT. This encodes CASRQTSGSGRGGTDTQYF.

The chain carries TRBV11-3 and TRBJ1-1; 7 positions match TRBD1. The junction had 7 bases not matched to a gene; V was cut back by 3 bases and J by 0 bases. Germline CDR1 is SGHNT and CDR2 is YENEEA. The length of the CDR3 is 16 residues. The CDR3: CASSFDREKMNTEAFF. The CDR3 DNA reads as TGTGCCAGCAGCTTCGACAGGGAGAAAATGAACACTGAAGCTTTCTTT.

This clonotype was counted ten times or more. This chain uses TRBV6-1 with TRBJ1-4; D remains ambiguous. Germline assignment: CDR1 MNHNS and CDR2 SASEGT. The CDR3 length is 15 residues. The V gene lost 8 bases and the J gene lost 0 bases, with 13 bases spanning the gap. Written as DNA, the CDR3 is TGTGCCAGCGGCAGTCCGCAATCAACTAATGAAAAACTGTTTTTT. Residues: CASGSPQSTNEKLFF.

This clonotype was seen at least ten times. The chain combines TRBV7-9 with TRBJ1-5; 8 nucleotides line up with TRBD1. From germline, CDR1 is SEHNR and CDR2 FQNEAQ (reference sequence). V dropped 2 bases and J dropped 7; count of bases not matched to a gene: 16. The CDR3 has 18 residues. For the CDR3, the DNA is TGTGCCAGCAGCTTATCCGGACAGGGCGGACTGATAGGACAGCCCCAGCATTTT. It specifies CASSLSGQGGLIGQPQHF.

The chain has TRBV19 and TRBJ2-7; the match to TRBD2 covers 9 bases. CDR1 is LNHDA and CDR2 is SQIVND in the germline V gene (reference sequence). With V trimmed by 7 bases and J by 2 bases, 6 bases remained unmatched. There are 14 residues in the CDR3. Here the CDR3 reads CASKVTSGAYEQYF. CDR3 coding DNA: TGTGCCAGTAAAGTGACTAGCGGAGCCTACGAGCAGTACTTC. Full variable domain (rest looked up from reference TRBV19 and TRBJ2-7): DGGITQSPKYLFRKEGQNVTLSCEQNLNHDAMYWYRQDPGQGLRLIYYSQIVNDFQKGDIAEGYSVSREKKESFPLTVTSAQKNPTAFYLCASKVTSGAYEQYFGPGTRLTVT.

Many counts were recorded for this clonotype. DNA for the CDR3: TGTGCCAGCAGTTTCTGGGGACTAAGAGGCCAAGGTTCGTACGAGCAGTACTTC. Amino acids: CASSFWGLRGQGSYEQYF. This rearrangement joins TRBV28 to TRBJ2-7, with 7 bases fitting TRBD2. CDR1 is MDHEN, CDR2 SYDVKM, per germline. The V segment lost 3 bases and the J segment 4 bases; nucleotides outside the gene matches: 18. The CDR3 sequence is 18 residues long.

In this sample, this clonotype turned up many times. The chain recombines TRBV28 with TRBJ2-7, with D hard to call. Between the trimmed V and J ends, which lost 2 bases and 3 bases, there was a span of 11 bases. The germline gives CDR1 MDHEN, CDR2 SYDVKM. This CDR3 has 14 residues. The CDR3 here is CASSLSPRVYEQYF. The CDR3 DNA reads TGTGCCAGCAGTTTAAGTCCCCGGGTCTACGAGCAGTACTTC.

This clonotype was detected a few times. V usage is TRBV3-1 and J usage is TRBJ1-6; D remains ambiguous. V shed 4 bases and J shed 9 bases, with 19 bases lying between them. Germline V gene data show CDR1 as LGHDT and CDR2 as YNNKEL (reference sequence). This CDR3 has 16 residues. The CDR3 nucleotides read TGTGCCAGCAGCCCCCAGAGCACGGGTTTTTTTTCACCCCTCCACTTT. Translation: CASSPQSTGFFSPLHF. Using reference TRBV3-1 and TRBJ1-6 for the parts outside the CDR3, the full variable domain is DTAVSQTPKYLVTQMGNDKSIKCEQNLGHDTMYWYKQDSKKFLKIMFSYNNKELIINETVPNRFSPKSPDKAHLNLHINSLELGDSAVYFCASSPQSTGFFSPLHFGNGTRLTVT.

This clonotype has a count of ten or more. V is TRBV7-9 and J is TRBJ2-7; 15 nucleotides match TRBD2. This CDR3 contains 15 residues. V was clipped by 5 bases and J by 7 bases; unmatched bases: 6. Germline values: CDR1 SEHNR, CDR2 FQNEAQ (reference sequence). CDR3 protein: CASSRWGLAGGEQYF. CDR3 DNA: TGTGCCAGCAGCCGCTGGGGACTAGCGGGAGGAGAGCAGTACTTC.

This clonotype was picked up many times. The chain uses TRBV7-2 and TRBJ1-1; TRBD1 agrees at 10 bases. Germline lookup yields CDR1 SGHTA and CDR2 FQGNSA. V lost 5 bases, J lost 4 bases, and 10 bases stayed unmatched. This CDR3 contains 16 residues. The CDR3 sequence: CASSTGQGGVGTEAFF. The CDR3 bases are TGTGCCAGCAGCACCGGACAGGGGGGAGTGGGCACTGAAGCTTTCTTT. The full variable domain, rest sourced from reference TRBV7-2 and TRBJ1-1, is GAGVSQSPSNKVTEKGKDVELRCDPISGHTALYWYRQSLGQGLEFLIYFQGNSAPDKSGLPSDRFSAERTGGSVSTLTIQRTQQEDSAVYLCASSTGQGGVGTEAFFGQGTRLTVV.

At least ten counts were recorded for this clonotype. V is TRBV7-2 and J is TRBJ1-1, with 7 bases identical to TRBD1. The CDR3 covers 15 residues. The V segment lost 1 base and the J segment 3 bases; nucleotides outside the gene matches: 5. The V gene's germline CDR1 is SGHTA and CDR2 FQGNSA. In DNA, the CDR3 is TGTGCCAGCAGCTTAGGGCAGGGGGGAGACACTGAAGCTTTCTTT. Its translation: CASSLGQGGDTEAFF.

This clonotype was recorded many times. The gene calls are TRBV28 and TRBJ1-1; D unresolved. Trimming took off 3 bases at V and 3 bases at J, with 11 bases between the two ends. This CDR3 is built from 14 residues. Per germline, CDR1 MDHEN and CDR2 SYDVKM. The CDR3 sequence is CASSFVRVHTEAFF. CDR3 DNA: TGTGCCAGCAGTTTCGTTCGGGTTCACACTGAAGCTTTCTTT.

The chain joins TRBV5-1 to TRBJ2-7; 12 bases line up with TRBD2. The CDR3 extends over 17 amino acids. V lost 4 bases, J lost 4 bases, and 12 bases stayed unmatched. The germline gives CDR1 SGHRS, CDR2 YFSETQ. CDR3 in DNA: TGCGCCAGCAGCCCCCGACTAGCGGGGGCCTTCGGGTACGAGCAGTACTTC. Translating gives CASSPRLAGAFGYEQYF.

The chain recombines TRBV19 with TRBJ2-7; D call uncertain. CDR1 LNHDA and CDR2 SQIVND come from the germline V gene (reference sequence). With 1 base removed from V and 3 bases from J, the gap between germline ends came to 7 bases. CDR3 length equals 13 residues. CDR3 amino acids: CASSIARSYEQYF. Written as DNA, the CDR3 is TGTGCCAGTAGTATAGCCCGTAGCTACGAGCAGTACTTC.

The table lists this clonotype with a few counts. CDR3 in DNA: TGTGCCAGTAGTCCACCCGGGACAGGGGGCCAGCCCCAGCATTTT. Translating gives CASSPPGTGGQPQHF. The chain employs TRBV19 and TRBJ1-5, with 12 bases identical to TRBD1. V shed 5 bases and J 7 bases; nucleotides not matched to a gene: 6. This CDR3 region has 15 residues. Looked up from germline, CDR1 is LNHDA and CDR2 is SQIVND (reference sequence).

This clonotype appeared a few times. The rearrangement joins TRBV7-9 to TRBJ2-2; D call uncertain. V dropped 3 bases and J dropped 1 base, with 6 bases sitting between them. The CDR3 totals 14 residues. CDR1 and CDR2 from the germline V gene are SEHNR and FQNEAQ (reference sequence). The CDR3 bases are TGTGCCAGCAGCTTCAGGTGGAACACCGGGGAGCTGTTTTTT. Translating gives CASSFRWNTGELFF.

This clonotype was observed a single time. A read error is possible here, since a much larger clone lies one base away. The chain has TRBV5-1 and TRBJ2-1; 11 bases fit TRBD2. Germline V lookup: CDR1 SGHRS, CDR2 YFSETQ. The CDR3 has 15 amino acids. J gave up 8 bases and V 1 base, and 5 bases lay outside the gene matches. CDR3 amino acids: CASSLLAGGIDEQFF. As DNA, the CDR3 is TGCGCCAGCAGCTTGTTAGCGGGAGGGATTGATGAGCAGTTCTTC.

As concerns this clonotype: Relative to the germline gene, one junction end is altered; a read error may explain this. The genes are TRBV6-1 and TRBJ2-4; 9 positions match TRBD2. Germline V CDR1 and CDR2: MNHNS, SASEGT. The CDR3 runs 14 residues. CDR3 amino acids: CASSQAGGKNIQYF. CDR3 bases: TGTGCCAGCAGTCAAGCGGGAGGCAAAAACATTCAGTACTTC.

The chain couples TRBV29-1 to TRBJ2-7; TRBD2 matches at 8 bases. Germline CDR1 SQVTM, CDR2 ANQGSEA. The CDR3 is 14 amino acids. V dropped 2 bases and J dropped 3; count of bases not matched to a gene: 6. The CDR3 reads CSVESREDGYEQYF. As DNA, the CDR3 is TGCAGCGTTGAATCGCGGGAGGATGGCTACGAGCAGTACTTC.

The chain carries TRBV9 and TRBJ2-3, with a possible D match to TRBD2 (5 bases). The CDR3 has 15 amino acids. V lost 4 bases to trimming and J lost 2 bases, with 14 bases between them. The germline gives CDR1 SGDLS, CDR2 YYNGEE. The CDR3: CASSQDTGSTDTQYF. The DNA for the CDR3 is TGTGCCAGCAGCCAAGACACGGGATCCACAGATACGCAGTATTTT. Drawing the rest from reference TRBV9 and TRBJ2-3, the complete variable domain is DSGVTQTPKHLITATGQRVTLRCSPRSGDLSVYWYQQSLDQGLQFLIQYYNGEERAKGNILERFSAQQFPDLHSELNLSSLELGDSALYFCASSQDTGSTDTQYFGPGTRLTVL.

V usage is TRBV6-1 and J usage is TRBJ2-1; 9 bases are a match to TRBD1. The CDR3 spans 15 residues. Germline V lookup: CDR1 MNHNS, CDR2 SASEGT. V gave up 5 bases and J gave up 3 bases; unmatched junction bases: 5. This CDR3 is CASSSTGGNYNEQFF. The CDR3, as DNA: TGTGCCAGCAGTTCGACAGGGGGTAACTACAATGAGCAGTTCTTC.

A remark on this clonotype: Germline and junction disagree at one end, which may indicate a read error. J is TRBJ1-4 and V is TRBV12-5, with 8 bases that match TRBD1. Germline assignment: CDR1 LGHNT and CDR2 FRNRAP. This CDR3 is 19 amino acids long. CDR3 amino acids: CTSGLVTQRQGTTNEKLFF. The CDR3 DNA reads TGTACTAGTGGTTTGGTAACCCAAAGACAGGGGACAACTAATGAAAAACTGTTTTTT.

V and J are TRBV19 and TRBJ2-1, with 9 nucleotides matching TRBD2. Per the germline V gene, CDR1 is LNHDA and CDR2 is SQIVND (reference sequence). The CDR3 length is 15 residues. V lost 4 bases, J lost 5 bases, and 6 bases stayed unmatched. Here the CDR3 reads CASSTRTSANNEQFF. For the CDR3, the DNA is TGTGCCAGTAGTACCCGGACTAGCGCAAACAATGAGCAGTTCTTC.

The sample holds many counts of this clonotype. The V call is TRBV29-1, the J call TRBJ2-3, with D hard to call. Germline CDR1 and CDR2: SQVTM and ANQGSEA. The CDR3 has 13 residues. Trimming removed 2 bases at V and 2 bases at J, with 8 bases between. The CDR3 DNA reads as TGCAGCGTTGAACTACAGCACACAGATACGCAGTATTTT. Translation: CSVELQHTDTQYF.

This clonotype showed up many times. V and J are TRBV20-1 and TRBJ1-5; D not certain. Germline V gene sequence: CDR1 DFQATT, CDR2 SNEGSKA (reference sequence). The V and J ends lost 3 bases and 4 bases respectively, with 13 bases between them. The CDR3 extends over 14 amino acids. The DNA for the CDR3 is TGCAGTGCTAGGGAACCAAAGCGGAATCAGCCCCAGCATTTT. Translated, it gives CSAREPKRNQPQHF.

This clonotype has ten or more counts. For the CDR3, the DNA is TGCAGCGTTGAAGGGACTAGCAGTACCTACGAGCAGTACTTC. It is translated as CSVEGTSSTYEQYF. This chain links TRBV29-1 with TRBJ2-7; 8 nucleotides align to TRBD2. V was pared by 1 base and J by 2 bases, with 4 bases of the junction left unmatched. The length of the CDR3 is 14 residues. In germline, CDR1 is SQVTM, CDR2 ANQGSEA.

This clonotype was counted only a few times. The CDR3 nucleotides are TGTGCCAGTAGTCCGGGACAGGGAGCCCGAAATCAGCCCCAGCATTTT. Its protein product is CASSPGQGARNQPQHF. The J gene is TRBJ1-5, the V gene TRBV19, with 9 bases matching TRBD1. This CDR3 spans 16 amino acids. CDR1 and CDR2 (germline): LNHDA, SQIVND (reference sequence). V lost 5 bases and J lost 4; bases outside the gene matches: 9.

This clonotype was counted ten times or more. A clone one base away is much larger, so this may be a read error. This chain links TRBV7-9 with TRBJ2-1; D remains ambiguous. Per the germline V gene, CDR1 is SEHNR and CDR2 is FQNEAQ (reference sequence). The CDR3 is 13 residues long. V was cut by 1 base and J by 4 bases, with 5 bases left in between. Here the CDR3 reads CASSLDAYNEQFF. The DNA of the CDR3 is TGTGCCAGCAGCTTAGACGCGTACAATGAGCAGTTCTTC.

This chain's CDR3 is CASSDPDRVNEQFF. The CDR3 DNA is TGCGCCAGCAGCGATCCGGACAGGGTCAATGAGCAGTTCTTC. The gene calls are TRBV5-1 and TRBJ2-1; 8 positions match TRBD1. The junction had 6 bases not matched to a gene; V was cut back by 4 bases and J by 6 bases. The CDR3 has 14 residues. CDR1 and CDR2 from the germline V gene are SGHRS and YFSETQ. Using reference TRBV5-1 and TRBJ2-1 for the parts outside the CDR3, the full variable domain is KAGVTQTPRYLIKTRGQQVTLSCSPISGHRSVSWYQQTPGQGLQFLFEYFSETQRNKGNFPGRFSGRQFSNSRSEMNVSTLELGDSALYLCASSDPDRVNEQFFGPGTRLTVL.